These T cell receptor beta chains were read from a single sample in a study of blood T cell repertoires in COVID-19. The protocol was immunoSEQ multiplex PCR, while the TCRdb copy is restricted to in-frame clones and leaves out a portion. This sample has some 99,000 clones, with nearly 85% found just once. Sequenced material: peripheral blood. Receptors originate from a woman in her forties or fifties with acute or convalescent COVID-19. The conserved cysteine and the conserved F or W are not part of the CDR3 here. The size field is filled for only some rows; it gives once, few, many or a size class.

TRBJ1-1,TRBV12-3/TRBV12-4,-,ASSADRGSEAF
TRBJ1-1,TRBV5-1,once,ASSSGHRDTEAF
TRBJ2-7,TRBV4-2,-,ASSQVDRGVYEQY
TRBJ1-1,TRBV10-3,-,AIRTGAGNTEAF
TRBJ2-7,TRBV18,-,ASSPAVSQNTKQY
TRBJ1-2,TRBV5-4,-,ASSLAQGGGYT
TRBJ2-5,TRBV18,-,ASSRGLRDRGLETQY
TRBJ2-3,TRBV7-2,-,ASGRTPQY
TRBJ1-2,TRBV2,-,ASSEARPGQEDGYT
TRBJ1-1,TRBV30,-,AWNPGQGDTEAF
TRBJ1-2,TRBV13,-,ASSSLPVYGYT
TRBJ1-2,TRBV5-4,-,ATQDRGSNYGYT
TRBJ1-1,TRBV9,-,ASSASSATEAF
TRBJ2-3,TRBV19,-,ASSMQPGGTQY
TRBJ2-7,TRBV5-4,-,ASSSKTGGDEQY
TRBJ2-7,TRBV5-1,-,ASSVQSSGSYEQY
TRBJ2-3,TRBV5-1,-,ASSLPTSGGAADTQY
TRBJ1-2,TRBV27,few,ASSLSNPVPLGGGYT
TRBJ2-7,TRBV19,-,ASSKRALNYEQY
TRBJ2-2,TRBV6-5,-,ASSGGLTGELF
TRBJ2-3,TRBV28,-,ASSTGPRGGLTDTQY
TRBJ2-7,TRBV28,-,ASSPTGLTLYEQY
TRBJ2-5,TRBV6-5,-,ASSRTALETQY
TRBJ1-1,TRBV5-1,once,ASSLVGAQGPEAF